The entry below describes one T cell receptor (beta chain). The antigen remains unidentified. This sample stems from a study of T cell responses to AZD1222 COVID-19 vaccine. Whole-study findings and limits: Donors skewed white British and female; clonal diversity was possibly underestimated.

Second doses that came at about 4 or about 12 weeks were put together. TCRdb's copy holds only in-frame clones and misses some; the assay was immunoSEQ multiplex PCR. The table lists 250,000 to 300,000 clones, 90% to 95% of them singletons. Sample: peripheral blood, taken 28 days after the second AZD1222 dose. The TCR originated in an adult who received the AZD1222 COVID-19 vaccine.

CDR3 bases: TGTGCCAGCAGCGTAAATAGGGACACTGAAGCTTTCTTT. Amino acids: CASSVNRDTEAFF. V gene TRBV3-1 (or the pseudogene TRBV3-2) combines with J gene TRBJ1-1; D remains unclear. Germline values: CDR1 LGHDT, CDR2 YNNKEL (reference sequence). Between the trimmed V and J ends, which lost 5 bases and 3 bases, there was a span of 10 bases. The CDR3 runs 13 residues.